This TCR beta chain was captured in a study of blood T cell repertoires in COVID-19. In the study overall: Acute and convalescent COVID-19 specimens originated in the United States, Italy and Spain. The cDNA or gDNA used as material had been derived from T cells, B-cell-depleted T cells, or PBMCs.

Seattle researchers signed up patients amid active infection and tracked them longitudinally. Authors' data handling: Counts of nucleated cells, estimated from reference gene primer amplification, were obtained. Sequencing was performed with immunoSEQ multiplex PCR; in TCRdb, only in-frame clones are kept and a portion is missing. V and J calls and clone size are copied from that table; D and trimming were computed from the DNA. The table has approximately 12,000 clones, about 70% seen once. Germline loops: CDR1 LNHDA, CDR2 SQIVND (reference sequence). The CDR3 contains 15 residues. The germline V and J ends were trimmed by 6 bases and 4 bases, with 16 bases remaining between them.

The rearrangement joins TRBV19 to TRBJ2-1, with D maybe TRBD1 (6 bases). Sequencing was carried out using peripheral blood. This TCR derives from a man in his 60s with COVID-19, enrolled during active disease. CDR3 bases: TGTGCCAGTAGCCTAGTGAGGGGGTATTACAATGAGCAGTTCTTC. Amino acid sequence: CASSLVRGYYNEQFF.